The T cell receptor beta chain under discussion was sequenced for a study of blood T cell repertoires in COVID-19. Turning to the study itself: Samples of COVID-19 (acute and convalescent) were obtained from the United States, Italy and Spain. PBMCs, B-cell-depleted T cells, or T cells were the source of the cDNA or gDNA that made up the material.

Trimming left V 3 bases short and J 4 bases short, with 15 bases between. In germline, CDR1 is SGHTA, CDR2 FQGTGA. The CDR3 spans 16 residues. In the original analysis: Amplification of reference gene primers provided the estimated nucleated cell counts. The data were produced by immunoSEQ multiplex PCR, yet TCRdb's version contains in-frame clones alone and is incomplete. The DNA gave D and trimming, while V, J and clone size come from that table. The profile shows tens of thousands of clones, approximately 90% of them singletons. The sequencing sample was made of peripheral blood. The chain carries TRBV7-3 and TRBJ2-2, with D perhaps TRBD2 (6 bases). This receptor was obtained from a woman aged 55-70 years with active COVID-19. CDR3 sequence (DNA): TGTGCCAGCAGCTTCTTCGGGACTTCGTCCACCGGGGAGCTGTTTTTT. It yields the protein CASSFFGTSSTGELFF.